The clone carrying this T cell receptor beta chain turned up a few times. The record originates from a study of T-cell reconstitution after alpha-beta-depleted transplantation in children. The ends were cut back, 4 bases at V and 7 bases at J, with 12 bases in the middle. CDR1 is SGHKS and CDR2 is YYEKEE in the germline V gene (reference sequence). The CDR3 contains 12 residues. It was with unique molecular identifiers that the TCRbeta library was prepared. TCRdb reprocessed the PCR reads via MiXCR and lists one record per CDR3 protein. The sample has about 610,000 distinct CDR3 sequences, roughly a quarter seen once; the top ten hold about 35%.

This receptor was taken from a boy under two years old with Wiskott-Aldrich syndrome, due to receive a stem cell transplant. The V gene is TRBV5-5, the J gene TRBJ2-7; D gene uncertain. Sequenced here: PBMCs, sampled before TCRalphabeta/CD19-depleted stem cell transplant. As DNA, the CDR3 is TGTGCCAGCAGCCCCATACCGAGGGAGCAGTACTTC. It specifies CASSPIPREQYF.